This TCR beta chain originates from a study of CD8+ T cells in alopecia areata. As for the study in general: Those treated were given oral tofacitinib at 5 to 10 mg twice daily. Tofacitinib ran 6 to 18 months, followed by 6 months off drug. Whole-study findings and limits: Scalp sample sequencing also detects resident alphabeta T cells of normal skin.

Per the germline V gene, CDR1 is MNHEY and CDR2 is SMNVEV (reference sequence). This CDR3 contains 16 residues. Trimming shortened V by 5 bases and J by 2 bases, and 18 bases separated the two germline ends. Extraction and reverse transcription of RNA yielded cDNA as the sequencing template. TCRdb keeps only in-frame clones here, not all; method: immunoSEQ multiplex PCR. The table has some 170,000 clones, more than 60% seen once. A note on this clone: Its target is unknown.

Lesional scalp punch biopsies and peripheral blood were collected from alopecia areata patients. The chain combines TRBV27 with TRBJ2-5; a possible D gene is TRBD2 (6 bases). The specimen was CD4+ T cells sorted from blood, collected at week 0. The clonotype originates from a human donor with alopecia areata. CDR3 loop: CASSPSWAGTQETQYF. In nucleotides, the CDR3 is TGTGCCAGCAGTCCGAGTTGGGCGGGAACACAAGAGACCCAGTACTTC.